This record looks at one T cell receptor beta chain sequence and its context. Assignment of participants to cohorts was predicated upon participant-reported clinical history. This sample stems from a study of blood T cell repertoires in COVID-19. Study-wide context: In each case, the material was cDNA or gDNA derived from T cells, B-cell-depleted T cells, or PBMCs.

Generated by immunoSEQ multiplex PCR, the TCRdb table keeps only in-frame clones and is missing some. The sample shows 250,000 to 400,000 clones, 85% of them seen only once. Germline assignment: CDR1 SGHVS and CDR2 FQNEAQ. The CDR3 runs 14 residues. Trimming took 1 base from V and 0 from J, leaving 7 bases between them. Sequences were obtained from PBMCs or T cells enriched from blood (not recorded which). V is TRBV7-8 and J is TRBJ2-7; D is possibly TRBD1 (5 bases). The clonotype was recovered from a woman aged 30 to 39 who had been exposed to COVID-19. CDR3 sequence reads: CASSLDRSSYEQYF. The CDR3 DNA reads TGTGCCAGCAGCTTAGACAGGAGCTCCTACGAGCAGTACTTC.